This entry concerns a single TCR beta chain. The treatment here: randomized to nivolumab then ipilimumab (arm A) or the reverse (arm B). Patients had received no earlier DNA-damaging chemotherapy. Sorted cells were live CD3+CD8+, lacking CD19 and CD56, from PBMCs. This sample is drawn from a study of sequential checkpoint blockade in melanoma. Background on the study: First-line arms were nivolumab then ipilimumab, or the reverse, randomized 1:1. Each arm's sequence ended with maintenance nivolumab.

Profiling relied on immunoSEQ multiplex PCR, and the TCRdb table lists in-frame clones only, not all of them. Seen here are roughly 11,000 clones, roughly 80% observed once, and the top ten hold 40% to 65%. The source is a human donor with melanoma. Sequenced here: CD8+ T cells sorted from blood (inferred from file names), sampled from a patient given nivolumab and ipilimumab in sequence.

CDR3 coding DNA: TGTGCCAGCAGTTACGTGGCAGGAACGACCGGGGAGCTGTTTTTT. Translated, it gives CASSYVAGTTGELFF. J is TRBJ2-2 and V is TRBV6-5, with D unresolved. Trimming left V 2 bases short and J 5 bases short, with 12 bases between. Germline assignment: CDR1 MNHEY and CDR2 SVGAGI. The CDR3 covers 15 residues.